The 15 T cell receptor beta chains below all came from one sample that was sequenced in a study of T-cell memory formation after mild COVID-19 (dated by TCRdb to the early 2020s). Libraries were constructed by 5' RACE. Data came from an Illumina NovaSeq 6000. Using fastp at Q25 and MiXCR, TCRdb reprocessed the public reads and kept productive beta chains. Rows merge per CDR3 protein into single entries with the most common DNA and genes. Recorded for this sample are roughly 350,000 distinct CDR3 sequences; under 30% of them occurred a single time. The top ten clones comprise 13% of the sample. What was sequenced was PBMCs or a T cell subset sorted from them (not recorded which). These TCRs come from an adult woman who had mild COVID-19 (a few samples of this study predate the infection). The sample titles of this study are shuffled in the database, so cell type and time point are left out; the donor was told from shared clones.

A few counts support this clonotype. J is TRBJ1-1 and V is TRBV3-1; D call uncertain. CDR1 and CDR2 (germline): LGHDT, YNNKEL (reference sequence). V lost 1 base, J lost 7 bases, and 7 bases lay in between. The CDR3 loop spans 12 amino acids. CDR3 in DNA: TGTGCCAGCAGCCAAGCGACCAATGAAGCTTTCTTT. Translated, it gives CASSQATNEAFF.

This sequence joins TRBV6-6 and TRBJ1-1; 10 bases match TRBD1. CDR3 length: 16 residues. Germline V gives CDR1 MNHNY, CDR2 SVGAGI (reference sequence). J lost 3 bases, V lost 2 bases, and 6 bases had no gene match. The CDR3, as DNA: TGTGCCAGCAGTTACGGTGGGGACAGGGGATACACTGAAGCTTTCTTT. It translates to CASSYGGDRGYTEAFF.

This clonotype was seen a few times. CDR3 DNA sequence: TGTGCCAGCAGCCCAAAGGGACAGGGGCGAAATCAGCCCCAGCATTTT. Protein product: CASSPKGQGRNQPQHF. The chain links TRBV3-1 to TRBJ1-5, with TRBD1 matching over 10 bases. V lost 4 bases, J lost 4 bases, and 7 bases stayed unmatched. This CDR3 is 16 amino acids long. CDR1 and CDR2 (germline): LGHDT, YNNKEL (reference sequence).

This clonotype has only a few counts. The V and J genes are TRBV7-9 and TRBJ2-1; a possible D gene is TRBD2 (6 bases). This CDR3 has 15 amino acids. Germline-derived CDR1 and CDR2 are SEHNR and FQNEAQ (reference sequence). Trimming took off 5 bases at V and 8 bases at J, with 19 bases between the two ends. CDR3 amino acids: CASSPWAGSGDEQFF. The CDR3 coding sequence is TGTGCCAGCAGCCCATGGGCGGGGTCGGGAGATGAGCAGTTCTTC.

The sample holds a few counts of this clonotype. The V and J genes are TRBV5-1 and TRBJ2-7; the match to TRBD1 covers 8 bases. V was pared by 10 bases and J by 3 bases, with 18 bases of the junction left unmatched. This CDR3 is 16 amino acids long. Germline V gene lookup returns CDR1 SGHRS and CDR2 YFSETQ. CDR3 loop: CASRTGSPDLDYEQYF. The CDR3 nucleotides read TGCGCCTCTAGGACAGGGTCGCCTGATCTGGACTACGAGCAGTACTTC.

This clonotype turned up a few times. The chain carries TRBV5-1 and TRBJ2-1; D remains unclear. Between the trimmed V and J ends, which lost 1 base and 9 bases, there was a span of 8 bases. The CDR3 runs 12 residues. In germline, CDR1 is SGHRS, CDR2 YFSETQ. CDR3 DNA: TGCGCCAGCAGCTTGTCTTCTAGTGAGCAGTTCTTC. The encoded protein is CASSLSSSEQFF.

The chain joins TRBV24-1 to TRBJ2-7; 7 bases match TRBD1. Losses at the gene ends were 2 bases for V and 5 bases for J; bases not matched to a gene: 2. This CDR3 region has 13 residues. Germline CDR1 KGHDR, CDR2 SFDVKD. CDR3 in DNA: TGTGCCACCAGTGATTACAGGGGCGACGAGCAGTACTTC. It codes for CATSDYRGDEQYF.

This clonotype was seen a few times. CDR3 sequence: CASSLGVYNSPLHF. CDR3 nucleotides: TGTGCCAGCAGCTTGGGGGTCTATAATTCACCCCTCCACTTT. This chain links TRBV7-2 with TRBJ1-6; TRBD1 might be the D (5 bases). V was trimmed by 3 bases and J by 3 bases, leaving 6 bases between them. The CDR3 length is 14 residues. The germline V gene has CDR1 SGHTA and CDR2 FQGNSA.

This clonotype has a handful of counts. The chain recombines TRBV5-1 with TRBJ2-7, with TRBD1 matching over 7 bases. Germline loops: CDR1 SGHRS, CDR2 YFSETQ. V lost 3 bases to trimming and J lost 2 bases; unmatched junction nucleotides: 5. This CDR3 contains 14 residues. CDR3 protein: CASSSWTGAYEQYF. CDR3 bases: TGCGCCAGCAGCTCCTGGACAGGAGCCTACGAGCAGTACTTC.

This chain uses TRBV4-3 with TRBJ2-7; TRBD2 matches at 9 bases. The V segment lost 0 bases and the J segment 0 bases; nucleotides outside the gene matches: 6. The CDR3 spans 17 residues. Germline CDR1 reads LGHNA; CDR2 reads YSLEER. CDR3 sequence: CASSQDIAGGSSYEQYF. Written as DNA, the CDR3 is TGCGCCAGCAGCCAAGACATTGCGGGAGGGAGCTCCTACGAGCAGTACTTC.

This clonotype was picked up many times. CDR3 in DNA: TGTGCCAGCAGTTTAGTGCTCCCGGGACAGGGGAGGTACGAGCAGTACTTC. It yields the protein CASSLVLPGQGRYEQYF. The chain employs TRBV12-3 or TRBV12-4 and TRBJ2-7; 10 nucleotides agree with TRBD1. Trimming cost V 1 base and J 4 bases; bases outside gene matches: 10. The CDR3 runs 17 residues.

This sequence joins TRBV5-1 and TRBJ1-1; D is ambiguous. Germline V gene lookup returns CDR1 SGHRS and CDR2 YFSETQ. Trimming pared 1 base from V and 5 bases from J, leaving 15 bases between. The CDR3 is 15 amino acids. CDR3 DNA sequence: TGCGCCAGCAGCTTGTCGGGCAGCGTCAGGACTGAAGCTTTCTTT. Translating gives CASSLSGSVRTEAFF. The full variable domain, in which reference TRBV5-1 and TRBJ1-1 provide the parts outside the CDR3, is KAGVTQTPRYLIKTRGQQVTLSCSPISGHRSVSWYQQTPGQGLQFLFEYFSETQRNKGNFPGRFSGRQFSNSRSEMNVSTLELGDSALYLCASSLSGSVRTEAFFGQGTRLTVV.

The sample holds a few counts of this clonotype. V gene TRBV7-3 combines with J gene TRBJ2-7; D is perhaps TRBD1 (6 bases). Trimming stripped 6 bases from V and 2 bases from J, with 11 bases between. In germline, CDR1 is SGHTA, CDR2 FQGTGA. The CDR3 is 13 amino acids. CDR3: CASSVTGTYEQYF. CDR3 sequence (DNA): TGTGCCAGCAGTGTAACAGGGACCTACGAGCAGTACTTC.

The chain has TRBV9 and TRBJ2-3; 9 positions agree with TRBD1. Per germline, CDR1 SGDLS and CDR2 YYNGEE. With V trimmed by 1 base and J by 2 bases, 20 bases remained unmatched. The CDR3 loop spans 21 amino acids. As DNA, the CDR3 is TGTGCCAGCAGCGTAAAGTTCGGCACCGGCTGGACAGGGGCCACCACAGATACGCAGTATTTT. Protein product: CASSVKFGTGWTGATTDTQYF.

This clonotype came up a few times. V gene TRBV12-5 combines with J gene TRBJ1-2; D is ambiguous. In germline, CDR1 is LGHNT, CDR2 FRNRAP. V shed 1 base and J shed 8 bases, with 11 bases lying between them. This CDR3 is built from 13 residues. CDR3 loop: CASGLGLRLGYTF. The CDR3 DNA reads TGTGCTAGTGGTTTGGGTCTCAGGCTCGGCTACACCTTC.